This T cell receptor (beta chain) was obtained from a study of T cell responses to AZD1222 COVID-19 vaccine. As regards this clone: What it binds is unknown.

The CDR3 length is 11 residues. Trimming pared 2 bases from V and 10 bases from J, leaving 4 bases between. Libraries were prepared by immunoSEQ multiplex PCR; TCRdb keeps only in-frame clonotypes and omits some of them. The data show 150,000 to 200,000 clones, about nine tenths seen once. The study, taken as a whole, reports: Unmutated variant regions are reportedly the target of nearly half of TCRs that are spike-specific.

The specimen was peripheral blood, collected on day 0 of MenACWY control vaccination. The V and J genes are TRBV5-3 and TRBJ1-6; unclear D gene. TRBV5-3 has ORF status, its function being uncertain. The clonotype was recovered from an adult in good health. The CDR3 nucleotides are TGTGCCAGAAGCTTCGGGTCACCCCTCCACTTT. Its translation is CARSFGSPLHF.